This record concerns one TCR beta chain sequence. From germline, CDR1 is DFQATT and CDR2 SNEGSKA (reference sequence). The CDR3 spans 15 residues. The J segment lost 3 bases and the V segment lost 0 bases, leaving 6 bases of the junction unmatched. These data belong to a study of blood T cells in healthy people across ages. The authors ran a second PCR of 7 to 11 cycles using a sample-barcoded 5' primer and a J-beta primer mix. Via MiXCR, TCRdb re-called the 5' RACE reads, giving one row per CDR3 protein. The table includes 890,000 or so distinct CDR3 sequences, less than 80% detected once. The J gene is TRBJ2-7, the V gene TRBV20-1, with 9 bases aligning to TRBD2. The sequence was obtained from a man aged 25 to 45 in good health. Material for sequencing was blood. The CDR3 loop reads CSARDGGGGGYEQYF. CDR3 DNA: TGCAGTGCTAGAGATGGAGGCGGGGGGGGCTACGAGCAGTACTTC.